This T cell receptor beta chain was profiled in a study of graft-versus-host responses after intestinal transplantation. CDR3 length: 13 residues. The germline V gene has CDR1 MNHNY and CDR2 SVGAGI (reference sequence). Trimming at V came to 2 bases and at J to 4 bases, leaving 1 base not matched to a gene. Profiling relied on immunoSEQ multiplex PCR, and the TCRdb table lists in-frame clones only, not all of them. The table records some 11,000 clones, about a third of them present only once. Plates contained roughly 200,000 CFSE-labeled responder cells and roughly 200,000 irradiated, violet-dye-labeled stimulator cells. Post-reaction, proliferating CD3+CD4+ and CD3+CD8+ responders (CFSE-low) were sorted. This clone was seen a handful of times.

The chain employs TRBV6-6 and TRBJ1-2; 7 positions match TRBD1. The receptor was isolated from a human patient who was an organ donor for intestinal transplantation. Source: alloreactive CD4+ T cells from a mixed lymphocyte reaction culture, taken before transplantation. The sample's subset: CFSE-low proliferating T cells sorted from approximately 6-day pre-transplant mixed lymphocyte reaction (GvH or HvG direction). The CDR3 spells CASSYGQAYGYTF. As DNA, the CDR3 is TGTGCCAGCAGTTACGGACAGGCCTATGGCTACACCTTC.